In its sample, the clone carrying this T cell receptor (beta chain) was seen a few times. What it recognizes is unknown. Individual cDNA molecules carried attached unique molecular identifiers. MiXCR, applied by TCRdb to the 5' RACE reads, yields one record per CDR3 protein. The sample has approximately 34,000 distinct CDR3 sequences, approximately 5.1% seen once. This sample was included in a study of early T cells in non-severe SARS-CoV-2 infection. Study in general: The study sequenced bulk RNA from unsorted whole blood, with chains unpaired.

Study conclusions and caveats: Matching against VDJdb likely underestimated virus-specific expansions, favoring anti-spike CD8.

CDR1 is SNHLY, CDR2 FYNNEI, per germline. The CDR3 is 11 amino acids. V lost 4 bases, J lost 7 bases, and 8 bases lay in between. The chain joins TRBV2 to TRBJ2-7; possible D gene TRBD2, 5 bases. This clonotype was sampled from an adult who was a healthcare worker with PCR-confirmed SARS-CoV-2 infection or an uninfected control (not recorded which). The sequences come from whole blood, collected at baseline. The CDR3 bases are TGTGCCAGCAGTGGCTCGGGGGAGCAGTACTTC. Its protein product is CASSGSGEQYF.